This paragraph reports one TCR beta chain. These data come from a study of blood T cell repertoires in COVID-19. As originally analysed: It was from reference gene primer amplification that nucleated cell counts were estimated. TCRdb's copy holds only in-frame clones and misses some; the assay was immunoSEQ multiplex PCR. That table furnishes V, J and clone size, whereas the DNA furnished D and trimming. This table has 390,000 or so clones, 80% to 90% appearing once. This clonotype originated in a man between 18 and 35 years old who had recovered from COVID-19. The sequenced material came from PBMCs or T cells enriched from blood (not recorded which).

CDR3 DNA: TGTGCCAGCAACCCGCAGGGGGCCCACGAGCAGTACTTC. Its protein product is CASNPQGAHEQYF. This sequence joins TRBV5-6 and TRBJ2-7; TRBD1 matches 8 bases. In germline, CDR1 is SGHDT, CDR2 YYEEEE. The CDR3 has 13 amino acids. Trimming at V came to 6 bases and at J to 5 bases, leaving 7 bases not matched to a gene.